The subject of this entry is one T cell receptor beta chain. The sample's time point: newly diagnosed GD, antithyroid drugs for less than 3 months. Scientists built the TCR library using RNA that was extracted from PBMCs. Arm-PCR with iRepertoire HTBI primers amplified the CDR3 regions for these TCR beta libraries. TCRdb ran MiXCR on the multiplex PCR reads and lists one entry per CDR3 protein. This table has 360,000 or so distinct CDR3 sequences, roughly 12% appearing once. The record originates from a study of regulatory T cells in long-lasting Graves disease. Germline CDR1 reads MNHEY; CDR2 reads SVGEGT. Germline trimming cut 6 bases from V and 5 bases from J; bases unmatched to any gene: 10. The length of the CDR3 is 15 residues. The same sample was also used in a study of T cells in Graves' hyperthyroidism and ophthalmopathy.

J is TRBJ1-1 and V is TRBV6-2 or TRBV6-3, with 9 bases fitting TRBD1. The sequence was collected from a woman aged 18 to 35 with Graves disease. Sequenced material: peripheral blood mononuclear cells (PBMCs), taken at new diagnosis, from a patient treated with antithyroid drugs. DNA of the CDR3: TGTGCCAGCAGGAAAGATACAGGGGGCGGTACTGAAGCTTTCTTT. Translation gives CASRKDTGGGTEAFF.